This is a list of T cell receptor beta chains from one sample in a study of CD4 T cells in relation to SARS-CoV-2 and coronaviruses. Using immunoSEQ multiplex PCR, the repertoire was profiled, and TCRdb retains in-frame clones only, with some absent. The sample consists of about 18,000 clones, 70% to 80% of them appearing once. Their target antigens are unknown. Material for sequencing was CD4+ T cells from PBMCs, cultured in vitro. These receptors came from a human donor in good health. The CDR3 runs from the conserved cysteine through the conserved F or W. The D gene is left open where the match is weak. For some rows the clone size is stated as once, few or many, or as a class when expanded; others skip it.

TGTGCCAGCAGCTTAGGAATGGGCACTGAAGCTTTCTTT	CASSLGMGTEAFF	TRBV3-1/TRBV3-2	.	TRBJ1-1	.
TGTGCCACCCGGGACAGGGAAGGCTACACCTTC	CATRDREGYTF	TRBV2	.	TRBJ1-2	TRBD1
TGTGCCAGCAGCCGCGAAGTACCCAATTCACCCCTCCACTTT	CASSREVPNSPLHF	TRBV11-2	.	TRBJ1-6	.
TGTGCCAGCGGGCCTAGCGGAGAAACAGATACGCAGTATTTT	CASGPSGETDTQYF	TRBV9	.	TRBJ2-3	TRBD2
TGTGCCAGCAGTTTCCTCCGGGGCCCACGCGGCACAGATACGCAGTATTTT	CASSFLRGPRGTDTQYF	TRBV27	.	TRBJ2-3	.
TGCGCCAGCAGCCGTACTAGCGGGAGTTCCTACAATGAGCAGTTCTTC	CASSRTSGSSYNEQFF	TRBV4-1	.	TRBJ2-1	TRBD2
TGTGCCAGCAGCCAAGGCTTCGGGACAGGTTACTACGAGCAGTACTTC	CASSQGFGTGYYEQYF	TRBV3-1/TRBV3-2	once	TRBJ2-7	TRBD1
TGTGCCAGCAGCCCAGGGGGACGTTGGGGGCTGATCAACACCGGGGAGCTGTTTTTT	CASSPGGRWGLINTGELFF	TRBV5-4	.	TRBJ2-2	TRBD1
TGTGCCAGCAGTGAATCTAGGACCTACGAGCAGTACTTC	CASSESRTYEQYF	TRBV2	few	TRBJ2-7	.
TGTGCCAGCAGTGAAGTGAACCGCAATCAGCCCCAGCATTTT	CASSEVNRNQPQHF	TRBV6-1	.	TRBJ1-5	.
TGCGCCAGCAGCATGGAAGGGTCCCCAATGGGTGAGCAGTTCTTC	CASSMEGSPMGEQFF	TRBV5-1	.	TRBJ2-1	.
TGTGCCAGTACCACCCATTACGGGAGTCTCTACGAGCAGTACTTC	CASTTHYGSLYEQYF	TRBV19	once	TRBJ2-7	.
TGTGCCACCAGTGATTCCGACCCGGGAGAAGTAGATACGCAGTATTTT	CATSDSDPGEVDTQYF	TRBV24-1	.	TRBJ2-3	.
TGTGCCAGCAGTGAGCAGCCAGCGGGAGCATACGAGCAGTACTTC	CASSEQPAGAYEQYF	TRBV6-4	.	TRBJ2-7	TRBD2
TGCAGCGTTCAGCTTTCCGGGACAGGGAATCAGCCCCAGCATTTT	CSVQLSGTGNQPQHF	TRBV29-1	.	TRBJ1-5	TRBD1
TGCGCCAGCAGCTTGACAGGGGACGTCGGCACCGGGGAGCTGTTTTTT	CASSLTGDVGTGELFF	TRBV5-1	.	TRBJ2-2	TRBD1
TGTGCCAGCAGCCAAGGACTGAACACCGGGGAGCTGTTTTTT	CASSQGLNTGELFF	TRBV4-2	few	TRBJ2-2	.
TGTGCCAGCAGTGAACGGGAGACCCAGTACTTC	CASSERETQYF	TRBV2	.	TRBJ2-5	.